One T cell receptor beta chain is described in this entry. Its target antigen remains unknown. The record has no base qualities; no much larger clone is one base away. The data were taken from a study of blood T cell repertoires in COVID-19 (dated by TCRdb to about 2020). For context, the study as a whole: Samples from collaborators originated in the United States, Italy and Spain and spanned both the acute and convalescent phases of COVID-19. The material from the prospective study consisted of cDNA or gDNA derived from T cells, B-cell-depleted T cells, or PBMCs. HLA class I and class II types, where available, came from metadata supplied by the sample provider rather than from assay-based typing. A de-identified subject ID, COVID-19 status, age in years and sex were almost always included in the sample metadata. Deeply sampled blood TCRbeta repertoires from subjects exposed to, actively infected with, or recovered from COVID-19 were included in the dataset. Samples were obtained from the ongoing ImmuneRACE study (first 160 participants) and from over 1,000 subjects provided by 6 global collaborators. The repertoires were made available in a free public database intended to serve as a resource for research on the immune response to SARS-CoV-2.

The full study reports these points: Clinical and demographic metadata were provided uncurated, with the amount varying by source and participant.

Trimming leaves V shorter by 5 bases and J shorter by 5 bases, with the junction holding 9 bases beyond the gene matches. The cysteine opens and the phenylalanine closes a CDR3 of 15 amino acids. Of the read, only the CDR3 DNA is kept; its 45 bases are in frame from base 1. Via the germline V gene (reference sequence), CDR1 is LNHDA and CDR2 SQIVND. Each collaborating institution followed its own protocols to collect whole blood in K2EDTA tubes. For TCRbeta analysis, collaborators shipped samples as frozen whole blood, isolated PBMCs, or DNA extracted from either of those sample types. The immunoSEQ Assay, a bias-controlled multiplex PCR, was used to amplify TCRbeta CDR3 regions from genomic DNA. The authors' pipeline ran thus. Within the assay, amplification of reference gene primers was used to estimate how many nucleated cells each sample contained. To quantify the absolute abundance of each unique TCRbeta CDR3 rearrangement, sequence reads were collapsed and filtered. For each sample, productive Simpson clonality was calculated by taking the square root of Simpson's diversity index across productive rearrangements. Held by TCRdb, this immuneACCESS table contains in-frame sequences only and omits some clones. Under half of the omission traces to an unresolved V gene where checked; the cause of the rest is unknown. The V and J calls and the clone size are those of that table, but D and trimming were determined from the DNA. The sample records some 160,000 clones, more than 80% of which are singletons. The ten most abundant clones make up approximately 3% of the sample.

Sequenced material: peripheral blood. In this chain, TRBV19 is recombined with TRBJ2-3; 8 central bases correspond to TRBD1. This clonotype was sampled from a man in his sixties with acute or convalescent COVID-19. In nucleotide form, the sequence is TGTGCCAGTAGTCCTAGGGGGACAGGTCGAGATACGCAGTATTTT. This yields the protein CASSPRGTGRDTQYF.